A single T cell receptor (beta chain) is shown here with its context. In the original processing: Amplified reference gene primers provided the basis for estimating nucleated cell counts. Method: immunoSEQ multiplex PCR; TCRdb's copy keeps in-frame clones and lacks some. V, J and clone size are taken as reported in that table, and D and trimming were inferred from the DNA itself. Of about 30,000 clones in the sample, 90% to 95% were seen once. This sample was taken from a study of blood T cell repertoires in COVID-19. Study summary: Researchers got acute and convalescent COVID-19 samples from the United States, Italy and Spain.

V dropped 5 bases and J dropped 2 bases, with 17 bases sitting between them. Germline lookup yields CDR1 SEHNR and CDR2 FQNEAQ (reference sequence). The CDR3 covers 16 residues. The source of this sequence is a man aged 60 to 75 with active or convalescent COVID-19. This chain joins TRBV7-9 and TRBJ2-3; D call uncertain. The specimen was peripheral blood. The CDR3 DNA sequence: TGTGCCAGCAGCATTACCGACTGGTCCTTCACAGATACGCAGTATTTT. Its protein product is CASSITDWSFTDTQYF.